The 7 T cell receptor beta chains given below trace back to one sample, sequenced in a study of blood T cells in healthy people across ages. Together with a sample-barcoded 5' primer, a J-beta primer mix was included in a second PCR lasting about 6 to 12 cycles. TCRdb ran MiXCR on the 5' RACE reads and lists one entry per CDR3 protein. The table has about 1.7 million distinct CDR3 sequences, 28% seen once. Sequenced material: blood. All receptors derive from a woman in her twenties or thirties in good health.

This chain joins TRBV6-5 and TRBJ2-3, with 13 nucleotides matching TRBD2. There are 17 residues in the CDR3. Trimming removed 4 bases from V and 1 base from J; junction bases left unmatched: 5. Per the germline V gene, CDR1 is MNHEY and CDR2 is SVGAGI. CDR3 nucleotide sequence: TGTGCCAGCAGTTCCGCTGGACTAGCGGGGGGCACAGATACGCAGTATTTT. Encoded protein: CASSSAGLAGGTDTQYF.

This clonotype was detected only a few times. J is TRBJ1-2 and V is TRBV27; no clear D. V shed 2 bases and J shed 3 bases, with 13 bases lying between them. Germline V gene lookup returns CDR1 MNHEY and CDR2 SMNVEV (reference sequence). The CDR3 covers 15 residues. The CDR3 spells CASSLATGGYYGYTF. The CDR3 nucleotides are TGTGCCAGCAGTTTAGCGACGGGAGGTTACTATGGCTACACCTTC.

This chain joins TRBV11-2 and TRBJ2-3; 13 bases line up with TRBD2. In germline, CDR1 is SGHAT, CDR2 FQNNGV. The CDR3 is made up of 16 amino acids. J was trimmed by 6 bases and V by 5 bases; bases with no gene match: 8. The CDR3 spells CASSPRTSGRDDTQYF. As DNA, the CDR3 is TGTGCCAGCAGCCCCCGAACTAGCGGGAGGGATGATACGCAGTATTTT.

A note on this clonotype: Mismatch with germline at one junction end may stem from a read error. The chain combines TRBV6-5 with TRBJ2-3, with 12 nucleotides matching TRBD2. This CDR3 has 15 residues. From germline, CDR1 is MNHEY and CDR2 SVGAGI. The CDR3 bases are TGCGCCAGCAGATCGACTAGCGGGAGAGGAGATACGCAGTATTTT. This encodes CASRSTSGRGDTQYF.

This clonotype appeared many times. The chain employs TRBV13 and TRBJ2-7; 8 bases are a match to TRBD1. Germline loops: CDR1 PRHDT, CDR2 FYEKMQ (reference sequence). The CDR3 runs to 14 residues. Trimming cost V 6 bases and J 6 bases; bases outside gene matches: 10. This CDR3 reads CASREIQGAGEQYF. In DNA, the CDR3 is TGTGCCAGCAGAGAGATCCAGGGGGCAGGCGAGCAGTACTTC.

This clonotype was recorded a few times. The chain uses TRBV2 and TRBJ2-1, with 11 nucleotides matching TRBD1. The CDR3 length is 17 residues. The V segment lost 8 bases and the J segment 6 bases; nucleotides outside the gene matches: 15. Germline CDR1 and CDR2: SNHLY and FYNNEI. The DNA of the CDR3 is TGTGCCAGCCGGGGGGACAGGGGGTATGTCTTACGCAATGAGCAGTTCTTC. This encodes CASRGDRGYVLRNEQFF.

The chain uses TRBV5-4 and TRBJ2-3, with unresolved D. The germline V and J ends were trimmed by 0 bases and 0 bases, with 5 bases remaining between them. The CDR3 has 14 residues. CDR1 SGHNT and CDR2 YYREEE come from the germline V gene (reference sequence). CDR3 in amino acids: CASSLVESTDTQYF. DNA for the CDR3: TGTGCCAGCAGCTTGGTAGAAAGCACAGATACGCAGTATTTT.